These T cell receptor beta chains were read from a single sample in a study of molecular identifiers for immune sequencing clone quantification. TCRdb reanalysed the PCR reads using MiXCR and keeps one entry per CDR3 protein. The repertoire holds approximately 630,000 distinct CDR3 sequences, with 25% as singletons. Specimen: naive CD8+ T cells from blood, with Jurkat cell RNA spiked in. Receptors originate from a human donor in good health. Some libraries in this study had Jurkat cell RNA spiked in. The CDR3 runs from the conserved cysteine through the conserved F or W. Fields, in order: D gene, clone size, V gene, J gene, CDR3 DNA, CDR3 protein. The D gene is left open where the match is weak. Expanded clones get a size class; other rows say once, few or many, or leave the size out.

d_gene: TRBD1; abundance: many; v_gene: TRBV5-6; j_gene: TRBJ2-5; CDR3nt: TGTGCCAGCAGCTTGTGGGACAGGGGGGACGAGACCCAGTACTTC; CDR3aa: CASSLWDRGDETQYF
d_gene: TRBD2; abundance: many; v_gene: TRBV12-3/TRBV12-4; j_gene: TRBJ2-3; CDR3nt: TGTGCCAGCAGTTTATATGCGACTAGCGGGGCTCCTAGCACAGATACGCAGTATTTT; CDR3aa: CASSLYATSGAPSTDTQYF
d_gene: -; abundance: few; v_gene: TRBV19; j_gene: TRBJ1-5; CDR3nt: TGTGCCAGTAGCCCCGTGGGGTTCAATCAGCCCCAGCATTTT; CDR3aa: CASSPVGFNQPQHF
d_gene: -; abundance: few; v_gene: TRBV6-1; j_gene: TRBJ2-3; CDR3nt: TGTGCCAGCAGTTGGGTTGGGCCAGCAGATACGCAGTATTTT; CDR3aa: CASSWVGPADTQYF
d_gene: -; abundance: -; v_gene: TRBV20-1; j_gene: TRBJ1-5; CDR3nt: TGCAGTGCTAGAGTCGGGGGGGACAATCAGCCCCAGCATTTT; CDR3aa: CSARVGGDNQPQHF
d_gene: TRBD1; abundance: once; v_gene: TRBV6-6; j_gene: TRBJ1-2; CDR3nt: TGTGCCAGCTGTGACAGGGACAACCATGGCTACACCTTC; CDR3aa: CASCDRDNHGYTF
d_gene: TRBD1; abundance: -; v_gene: TRBV9; j_gene: TRBJ2-1; CDR3nt: TGTGCCAGCAGCGTAGCTTCGGCAGGGGGCTATAATGAGCAGTTCTTC; CDR3aa: CASSVASAGGYNEQFF
d_gene: -; abundance: few; v_gene: TRBV5-4; j_gene: TRBJ2-7; CDR3nt: TGTGCCAGCAGCGCACTAAACGGGGGACCCTACGAGCAGTACTTC; CDR3aa: CASSALNGGPYEQYF
d_gene: -; abundance: -; v_gene: TRBV6-5; j_gene: TRBJ2-7; CDR3nt: TGTGCCAGCAGTTATCCGGACAACTACGAGCAGTACTTC; CDR3aa: CASSYPDNYEQYF
d_gene: TRBD2; abundance: many; v_gene: TRBV4-3; j_gene: TRBJ2-7; CDR3nt: TGCGCCAGCAGTCAGGCGAGCGGGAGTTTGTACGAGCAGTACTTC; CDR3aa: CASSQASGSLYEQYF